The T cell receptor (beta chain) described here comes from a study of vaccination and CD4 T cells after COVID-19. Study-wide context: Post-COVID draws came a median roughly 100 days after diagnosis (range 35 to 161).

This clonotype was counted a few times. Its antigen is unknown. Study findings and constraints: Going from roughly 22 to 38, median SARS-CoV-2-reactive clonotypes did not rise significantly.

Specified treatment: approximately nine-day PBMC culture with coronavirus spike peptide pools or control peptides (ViraFEST assay). There were positive PCR dates ranging from March to December 2020, all predating US Alpha, Beta and Delta variants. Per germline, CDR1 MNHNS and CDR2 SASEGT. Trimming took 5 bases from V and 8 from J, leaving 15 bases between them. This CDR3 contains 13 residues. Cultured CD4+ T cell DNA underwent sequencing with the Oncomine TCR Beta short-read assay. Investigators obtained genomic DNA by extraction from cultured CD4+ T cells. TCRdb used MiXCR to reprocess the PCR reads, holding one entry per CDR3 protein. This sample has 7,500 to 9,000 distinct CDR3 sequences, with about a fifth found just once.

The TCR sequence derives from a human donor who had recovered from COVID-19. This chain joins TRBV6-1 and TRBJ1-2; perhaps TRBD1 as D (5 bases). The sequenced sample was CD4+ T cells from blood, cultured in vitro, obtained after SARS-CoV-2 vaccination. In DNA form, the CDR3 reads TGTGCCAGCAGTCCGAGGGGCCTGGGGGGCTACACCTTC. Protein product: CASSPRGLGGYTF.